Below are 5 T cell receptor beta chains sequenced from a single sample in a study of breast tumors, draining lymph nodes, adjacent tissues. TCRdb reprocessed the multiplex PCR reads with MiXCR, giving one entry per CDR3 protein. The data contain 47,000 or so distinct CDR3 sequences, around 23% of them singletons. What was sequenced was breast tumor tissue. Every receptor here comes from a female donor with breast cancer. Some clones in this sample may be carry-over from other donors' samples.

In this sample, this clonotype turned up many times. The chain uses TRBV29-1 and TRBJ2-3; 13 nucleotides line up with TRBD2. The CDR3 runs 14 residues. Per the germline V gene, CDR1 is SQVTM and CDR2 is ANQGSEA. Trimming cost V 6 bases and J 3 bases; bases outside gene matches: 3. The CDR3 spells CSVGTSGATDTQYF. The CDR3 nucleotides are TGCAGCGTAGGGACTAGCGGGGCTACAGATACGCAGTATTTT.

This clonotype was detected ten times or more. This chain joins TRBV10-3 and TRBJ2-3; D not certain. The germline V gene has CDR1 ENHRY and CDR2 SYGVKD. The length of the CDR3 is 14 residues. V lost 6 bases to trimming and J lost 6 bases, with 16 bases between them. The CDR3 loop is CAISYLSGVDTQYF. CDR3 nucleotide sequence: TGTGCCATCAGCTACCTCTCGGGCGTTGATACGCAGTATTTT.

In this sample, this clonotype turned up many times. The chain couples TRBV4-1 to TRBJ2-3, with D tentatively TRBD2 (5 bases). The CDR3 length is 12 residues. Trimming shortened V by 3 bases and J by 6 bases, and 7 bases separated the two germline ends. From germline, CDR1 is MGHRA and CDR2 YSYEKL. CDR3 sequence: CASSHGGDTQYF. The CDR3 coding sequence is TGCGCCAGCAGCCACGGCGGGGATACGCAGTATTTT.

This chain links TRBV28 with TRBJ2-1; possible D gene TRBD2, 6 bases. V was cut by 5 bases and J by 10 bases, with 15 bases left in between. The CDR3 extends over 13 amino acids. Germline V lookup: CDR1 MDHEN, CDR2 SYDVKM. CDR3 nucleotide sequence: TGTGCCAGCAGTAAGTATGAGGGAGGCGAGCAGTTCTTC. Protein product: CASSKYEGGEQFF.

The chain combines TRBV20-1 with TRBJ2-2; tentatively, D is TRBD2 (6 bases). V lost 3 bases and J 2 bases, leaving 16 bases between the germline ends. The CDR3 is 16 residues long. Germline V lookup: CDR1 DFQATT, CDR2 SNEGSKA (reference sequence). Here the CDR3 reads CSASPGSGVNTGELFF. The CDR3 nucleotides read TGCAGTGCTAGCCCCGGGTCGGGGGTAAACACCGGGGAGCTGTTTTTT.